The 21 T cell receptor beta chains reported below all come from one sample, sequenced in a study of blood T cell repertoires in COVID-19. Sequencing was performed with immunoSEQ multiplex PCR; in TCRdb, only in-frame clones are kept and a portion is missing. Among tens of thousands of clones listed, 88% were seen once. Sequenced input: peripheral blood. The receptors were sampled from a man between 70 and 80 years old with acute or convalescent COVID-19.

V usage is TRBV19 and J usage is TRBJ2-3; 10 nucleotides line up with TRBD1. CDR1 and CDR2 (germline): LNHDA, SQIVND (reference sequence). The CDR3 loop spans 15 amino acids. V shed 6 bases, J shed 2 bases, and the junction held 5 bases outside the gene matches. Written as DNA, the CDR3 is TGTGCCAGTAGACCGGGACAGGGGAACACAGATACGCAGTATTTT. This codes for CASRPGQGNTDTQYF.

This clone was seen just once. CDR3 DNA: TGTGCCAGCAGCTTAGGTCGGGTTCAGCCCCAGCATTTT. It encodes CASSLGRVQPQHF. The chain carries TRBV7-2 and TRBJ1-5; no reliable D call. The CDR3 length is 13 residues. The germline V gene encodes CDR1 SGHTA and CDR2 FQGNSA. V lost 1 base and J 6 bases, leaving 7 bases between the germline ends.

This clone was seen once. V and J are TRBV5-1 and TRBJ2-3; 10 bases map to TRBD2. In germline, CDR1 is SGHRS, CDR2 YFSETQ. The CDR3 has 16 residues. Trimming took 4 bases from V and 2 from J; bases not matched to a gene: 7. The CDR3 sequence: CASSVPLAGNTDTQYF. The DNA for the CDR3 is TGCGCCAGCAGCGTCCCACTAGCGGGGAACACAGATACGCAGTATTTT.

V is TRBV2 and J is TRBJ1-1; the D gene is possibly TRBD1 (5 bases). The V end lost 3 bases, the J end lost 1 base, and 6 bases lay between the germline ends. Germline values: CDR1 SNHLY, CDR2 FYNNEI. This CDR3 spans 13 amino acids. CDR3 region: CASSDRGNTEAFF. The CDR3 DNA is TGTGCCAGCAGTGATAGGGGGAACACTGAAGCTTTCTTT.

V is TRBV28 and J is TRBJ2-7; D is ambiguous. CDR1 MDHEN and CDR2 SYDVKM come from the germline V gene. The CDR3 is 11 residues long. V dropped 2 bases and J dropped 4 bases, with 3 bases sitting between them. CDR3 protein: CASSLRYEQYF. In DNA, the CDR3 is TGTGCCAGCAGTTTACGGTACGAGCAGTACTTC.

The chain recombines TRBV5-6 with TRBJ2-2, with D maybe TRBD2 (6 bases). This CDR3 has 15 residues. Germline V lookup: CDR1 SGHDT, CDR2 YYEEEE. Trimming removed 7 bases at V and 0 bases at J, with 13 bases between. The CDR3 reads CASGRAGTNTGELFF. The CDR3 region has the DNA TGTGCCAGCGGTCGGGCGGGAACGAACACCGGGGAGCTGTTTTTT. Supplemented by reference TRBV5-6 and TRBJ2-2, the full variable domain reads DAGVTQSPTHLIKTRGQQVTLRCSPKSGHDTVSWYQQALGQGPQFIFQYYEEEERQRGNFPDRFSGHQFPNYSSELNVNALLLGDSALYLCASGRAGTNTGELFFGEGSRLTVL.

This clone was observed a few times. The chain links TRBV10-2 to TRBJ1-6; no clear D. Deletions cut 8 bases from V and 4 bases from J, with 9 bases between. CDR3 length: 13 residues. Germline lookup yields CDR1 WSHSY and CDR2 SAAADI. The CDR3 DNA reads as TGCGCCAGCGGGCAGGTATATAATTCACCCCTCCACTTT. Its protein product is CASGQVYNSPLHF.

The chain couples TRBV24-1 to TRBJ1-4, with TRBD1 matching 8 bases. The V gene's germline CDR1 is KGHDR and CDR2 SFDVKD. The V gene end was trimmed by 2 bases and the J gene end by 7 bases; junction bases not matched to a gene: 2. The CDR3 totals 14 residues. The CDR3 nucleotides are TGTGCCACCAGTGATTCCGGACAGGGTGAAAAACTGTTTTTT. It is translated as CATSDSGQGEKLFF.

This rearrangement joins TRBV6-1 to TRBJ2-3; 12 bases are a match to TRBD2. This CDR3 spans 16 amino acids. Trimming removed 3 bases from V and 5 bases from J; junction bases left unmatched: 6. CDR1 is MNHNS and CDR2 is SASEGT in the germline V gene. In DNA, the CDR3 is TGTGCCAGCAGTGAGGGCCTAGCGGGAGGGTTAGATACGCAGTATTTT. It codes for CASSEGLAGGLDTQYF.

The CDR3 coding sequence is TGCAGCGTTGGCGGACTAGCGGGGCCTATAAATGAGCAGTTCTTC. Amino acids: CSVGGLAGPINEQFF. The chain is built from TRBV29-1 and TRBJ2-1; 12 nucleotides match TRBD2. V shed 4 bases, J shed 7 bases, and the junction held 8 bases outside the gene matches. Germline V gene data show CDR1 as SQVTM and CDR2 as ANQGSEA. The CDR3 runs 15 residues.

The V and J genes are TRBV11-2 and TRBJ2-3; the match to TRBD1 covers 10 bases. The CDR3 length is 16 residues. V dropped 1 base and J dropped 3; count of bases not matched to a gene: 4. Per germline, CDR1 SGHAT and CDR2 FQNNGV. The DNA for the CDR3 is TGTGCCAGCAGCTTAGGGGGGGACAGGGGAACAGATACGCAGTATTTT. Its protein is CASSLGGDRGTDTQYF. Based on the CDR3 plus reference TRBV11-2 and TRBJ2-3, the full variable domain is EAGVAQSPRYKIIEKRQSVAFWCNPISGHATLYWYQQILGQGPKLLIQFQNNGVVDDSQLPKDRFSAERLKGVDSTLKIQPAKLEDSAVYLCASSLGGDRGTDTQYFGPGTRLTVL.

The chain couples TRBV7-8 to TRBJ1-3; possibly TRBD1 for D (5 bases). Germline assignment: CDR1 SGHVS and CDR2 FQNEAQ. The CDR3 has 17 amino acids. Trimming removed 0 bases from V and 3 bases from J, with 15 bases in between. The CDR3 loop is CASSLAAGGGVGNTIYF. CDR3 coding DNA: TGTGCCAGCAGCTTAGCGGCGGGTGGGGGGGTTGGAAACACCATATATTTT.

The chain has TRBV23-1 and TRBJ2-1; possibly TRBD2 for D (6 bases). TRBV23-1 is placed among ORFs of uncertain function. The CDR3 runs to 18 residues. V shed 9 bases and J shed 7 bases, with 31 bases lying between them. The CDR3 nucleotides read TGCGCCAGTAACACCAGCCTTTATCGGACTAAGGAGTATAATGAGCAGTTCTTC. Translation: CASNTSLYRTKEYNEQFF.

This chain uses TRBV7-2 with TRBJ2-2, with D unresolved. V dropped 3 bases and J dropped 6 bases, with 8 bases sitting between them. CDR1 and CDR2 from the germline V gene are SGHTA and FQGNSA. The CDR3 is made up of 13 amino acids. DNA for the CDR3: TGTGCCAGCAGCTTCCTTCAGGCCGGGGAGCTGTTTTTT. Encoded protein: CASSFLQAGELFF.

This clone came up once. V usage is TRBV7-6 and J usage is TRBJ2-2, with a weak D call TRBD2 (7 bases). Germline V CDR1 and CDR2: SGHVS, FNYEAQ. V lost 2 bases and J lost 4, with 17 bases in between. This CDR3 region has 17 residues. The CDR3 loop is CASSLKGGGSSTGELFF. The CDR3 DNA sequence: TGTGCCAGCAGCTTAAAAGGGGGGGGATCGTCCACCGGGGAGCTGTTTTTT.

This clone was recorded once. J is TRBJ2-4 and V is TRBV5-6; possibly TRBD1 for D (6 bases). Germline CDR1 reads SGHDT; CDR2 reads YYEEEE. Trimming took 3 bases from V and 1 from J, leaving 20 bases between them. The CDR3 runs to 18 residues. The CDR3 bases are TGTGCCAGCAGCTGGAGCTCCAAGGGGGAAACTGCCAAAAACATTCAGTACTTC. It encodes CASSWSSKGETAKNIQYF.

The chain combines TRBV7-5 with TRBJ1-1. TRBV7-5 is a pseudogene locus. The CDR3 covers 21 residues. The CDR3 region has the DNA TGTGCCAGAAGCTTAGGCACCGGGTCCTTAACCTCGGTCGTAATGAACACTGAAGCTTTCTTT. Translated, it gives CARSLGTGSLTSVVMNTEAFF.

The V and J genes are TRBV25-1 and TRBJ1-1; D not certain. Trimming removed 3 bases from V and 7 bases from J, with 12 bases in between. Germline V gives CDR1 MGHDK, CDR2 SYGVNS. This CDR3 comprises 13 residues. CDR3 loop: CASSDNPGSEAFF. Here the CDR3 DNA reads TGTGCCAGCAGTGACAACCCCGGGAGTGAAGCTTTCTTT.

This chain joins TRBV24-1 and TRBJ2-1, with D maybe TRBD2 (6 bases). Trimming shortened V by 3 bases and J by 1 base, and 12 bases separated the two germline ends. Germline V CDR1 and CDR2: KGHDR, SFDVKD. CDR3 length: 16 amino acids. CDR3 sequence reads: CATSDPTGVSYNEQFF. For the CDR3, the DNA is TGTGCCACCAGTGATCCCACGGGGGTATCCTACAATGAGCAGTTCTTC.

The chain joins TRBV7-2 to TRBJ2-2, with 8 bases matching TRBD2. The CDR3 spans 16 residues. Trimming cost V 2 bases and J 7 bases; bases outside gene matches: 9. Germline-derived CDR1 and CDR2 are SGHTA and FQGNSA. The CDR3 sequence: CASSLLRGALGGELFF. In nucleotides, the CDR3 is TGTGCCAGCAGCTTATTGCGGGGGGCCTTGGGCGGGGAGCTGTTTTTT.

This rearrangement joins TRBV6-2 or TRBV6-3 to TRBJ2-3, with a weak D call TRBD1 (7 bases). The CDR3 consists of 16 residues. V lost 0 bases, J lost 3 bases, and 13 bases lay in between. From germline, CDR1 is MNHEY and CDR2 SVGEGT. The CDR3 region is CASSYSSGGGTDTQYF. In DNA, the CDR3 is TGTGCCAGCAGTTACTCGTCAGGGGGAGGAACAGATACGCAGTATTTT.